Below, 24 T cell receptor beta chains from the same sample are listed, as sequenced in a study of shared clonotypes between healthy human individuals. CD45RO-negative, CCR7-selected cells formed the naive CD8 fraction, which excluded terminally differentiated effector memory CD45RA+ cells. Here immunoSEQ multiplex PCR was the method, and the copy in TCRdb shows in-frame clones only, minus some. The sample contains about 2.2 million clones, 85% to 95% of which appear only once. The specimen was naive CD8+ T cells from PBMCs. These receptors all stem from a man between 18 and 35 years old in good health. Some clones in this sample may be carry-over from other donors' samples.

J is TRBJ1-3 and V is TRBV2, with 10 bases aligning to TRBD1. This CDR3 comprises 16 residues. Trimming cost V 4 bases and J 0 bases; bases outside gene matches: 3. Germline V gene sequence: CDR1 SNHLY, CDR2 FYNNEI. The CDR3 loop is CASSGDRGDSGNTIYF. In DNA, the CDR3 is TGTGCCAGCAGTGGGGACAGGGGCGACTCTGGAAACACCATATATTTT.

The rearrangement links TRBV28 to TRBJ1-5, with D uncertain. The V end lost 6 bases, the J end lost 5 bases, and 17 bases lay between the germline ends. The CDR3 spans 15 residues. Germline V gene lookup returns CDR1 MDHEN and CDR2 SYDVKM. CDR3 DNA: TGTGCCAGCAGCCCCTTTGCACAGCGGGATCAGCCCCAGCATTTT. Its translation: CASSPFAQRDQPQHF.

The J gene is TRBJ2-3, the V gene TRBV5-6; perhaps D is TRBD1 or TRBD2 (5 bases each). V was cut by 4 bases and J by 7 bases, with 19 bases left in between. The germline gives CDR1 SGHDT, CDR2 YYEEEE. CDR3 size: 15 residues. The CDR3 region has the DNA TGTGCCAGCAGCCCCCATGCCCGTCAGGGACATACGCAGTATTTT. Translating gives CASSPHARQGHTQYF.

This rearrangement joins TRBV7-2 to TRBJ2-7; D may match TRBD1 or TRBD2 (5 bases each). The CDR3 covers 14 residues. Trimming took off 6 bases at V and 0 bases at J, with 12 bases between the two ends. CDR1 and CDR2 (germline): SGHTA, FQGNSA. The CDR3 sequence is CASRGPPASYEQYF. The CDR3 coding sequence is TGTGCCAGCAGGGGACCGCCCGCCTCCTACGAGCAGTACTTC.

As to this clone: Possible read error: a much larger clone is one base away. The same CDR3 can be traced to other DNA sequences in this sample. This sequence joins TRBV7-6 and TRBJ2-7; no firm D call. This CDR3 has 12 amino acids. Trimming took off 1 base at V and 1 base at J, with 2 bases between the two ends. The V gene's germline CDR1 is SGHVS and CDR2 FNYEAQ. CDR3: CASSLGSYEQYF. CDR3 sequence (DNA): TGTGCCAGCAGCTTAGGGTCCTACGAGCAGTACTTC. Complete variable domain (other parts from reference TRBV7-6 and TRBJ2-7): GAGVSQSPRYKVTKRGQDVALRCDPISGHVSLYWYRQALGQGPEFLTYFNYEAQQDKSGLPNDRFSAERPEGSISTLTIQRTEQRDSAMYRCASSLGSYEQYFGPGTRLTVT.

The CDR3 nucleotides read TGTGCCAGCAGTTATACAGGGGGCGCGAGGGAAAAACTGTTTTTT. Protein product: CASSYTGGAREKLFF. This chain connects TRBV6-5 to TRBJ1-4, with 9 nucleotides matching TRBD1. The CDR3 covers 15 residues. The germline gives CDR1 MNHEY, CDR2 SVGAGI. J was trimmed by 8 bases and V by 3 bases; bases with no gene match: 7.

The gene calls are TRBV28 and TRBJ2-4; D is unresolved. The V and J ends lost 6 bases and 3 bases respectively, with 12 bases between them. The CDR3 covers 14 residues. Germline V lookup: CDR1 MDHEN, CDR2 SYDVKM. CDR3 loop: CASSTRLIKNIQYF. The DNA for the CDR3 is TGTGCCAGCAGCACCAGGTTAATCAAAAACATTCAGTACTTC.

This chain connects TRBV4-1 to TRBJ2-3, with 8 bases that match TRBD2. V gave up 1 base and J gave up 3 bases; unmatched junction bases: 3. The V gene's germline CDR1 is MGHRA and CDR2 YSYEKL. The CDR3 spans 15 residues. The CDR3 nucleotides are TGCGCCAGCAGCCAAGTACTAGCGGCGACAGATACGCAGTATTTT. It yields the protein CASSQVLAATDTQYF.

The chain has TRBV2 and TRBJ1-1; D is uncertain. The germline gives CDR1 SNHLY, CDR2 FYNNEI. Trimming left V 6 bases short and J 7 bases short, with 6 bases between. The CDR3 contains 10 residues. DNA of the CDR3: TGTGCCAGCAGAGTCGATGAAGCTTTCTTT. Translated: CASRVDEAFF.

The gene calls are TRBV9 and TRBJ2-7, with 9 nucleotides matching TRBD2. Germline lookup yields CDR1 SGDLS and CDR2 YYNGEE. With V trimmed by 1 base and J by 4 bases, 0 bases remained unmatched. The CDR3 covers 13 residues. In DNA, the CDR3 is TGTGCCAGCAGCGTAAGCGGGAGGTACGAGCAGTACTTC. Its translation: CASSVSGRYEQYF.

V gene TRBV11-2 combines with J gene TRBJ2-1, with D maybe TRBD2 (5 bases). V shed 5 bases and J shed 7 bases, with 18 bases lying between them. Germline V gives CDR1 SGHAT, CDR2 FQNNGV. This CDR3 comprises 15 residues. CDR3 bases: TGTGCCAGCAGCACACCGCAGCCGAGAGGGAATGAGCAGTTCTTC. It translates to CASSTPQPRGNEQFF.

The genes are TRBV4-2 and TRBJ2-3, with D maybe TRBD2 (6 bases). The CDR3 has 14 residues. CDR1 and CDR2 (germline): LGHNA, YNFKEQ. The V end was cut by 0 bases, the J end by 10 bases, with 14 bases between. CDR3 sequence reads: CASSQDRRAGAQYF. For the CDR3, the DNA is TGTGCCAGCAGCCAAGACCGGAGGGCCGGTGCGCAGTATTTT.

This chain joins TRBV6-5 and TRBJ2-7; 11 bases agree with TRBD2. After removal of 6 bases from V and 5 bases from J, the junction contained 9 bases not matched to a gene. The CDR3 runs 15 residues. Germline V CDR1 and CDR2: MNHEY, SVGAGI. CDR3 amino acids: CASSPTSGRRNEQYF. The CDR3 coding sequence is TGTGCCAGCAGCCCCACTAGCGGGAGAAGAAACGAGCAGTACTTC.

The chain couples TRBV5-1 to TRBJ2-3; 14 positions agree with TRBD2. Germline-derived CDR1 and CDR2 are SGHRS and YFSETQ. Trimming removed 4 bases from V and 3 bases from J; junction bases left unmatched: 10. The CDR3 runs 18 residues. The CDR3 DNA follows: TGCGCCAGCAGCAGTGGACTAGCGGGAGGAAGTTTTACAGATACGCAGTATTTT. Its translation is CASSSGLAGGSFTDTQYF.

The genes are TRBV9 and TRBJ2-3, with 13 bases fitting TRBD2. The CDR3 consists of 16 residues. Germline V gene data show CDR1 as SGDLS and CDR2 as YYNGEE. With 3 bases clipped from V and 8 bases from J, the junction kept 9 bases outside the gene matches. The CDR3 region has the DNA TGTGCCAGCAGCGCTACCGGGACTAGCGGGATTGGTACGCAGTATTTT. Translation gives CASSATGTSGIGTQYF.

V is TRBV7-8 and J is TRBJ2-7; perhaps TRBD1 as D (6 bases). The CDR3 runs to 11 residues. Germline lookup yields CDR1 SGHVS and CDR2 FQNEAQ. The CDR3 sequence is CASQGSYEQYF. In DNA, the CDR3 is TGTGCGTCACAGGGCTCCTACGAGCAGTACTTC.

The chain has TRBV7-8 and TRBJ2-3; perhaps TRBD2 as D (5 bases). The CDR3 spans 16 residues. Trimming stripped 2 bases from V and 2 bases from J, with 14 bases between. Germline CDR1 and CDR2: SGHVS and FQNEAQ. The CDR3 DNA reads as TGTGCCAGCAGCTTACTCATCGGAGGAAACACAGATACGCAGTATTTT. Residues: CASSLLIGGNTDTQYF.

This chain links TRBV10-3 with TRBJ2-3; 10 bases align to TRBD2. Losses at the gene ends were 4 bases for V and 5 bases for J; bases not matched to a gene: 18. Germline-derived CDR1 and CDR2 are ENHRY and SYGVKD. The CDR3 consists of 19 residues. CDR3 in amino acids: CAISGTSGTVLTHQDTQYF. The DNA of the CDR3 is TGTGCCATCAGTGGGACTAGCGGAACAGTCCTCACCCACCAAGATACGCAGTATTTT.

A single count supports this clone. This chain uses TRBV7-8 with TRBJ2-3; the match to TRBD2 covers 9 bases. Germline V gives CDR1 SGHVS, CDR2 FQNEAQ. The CDR3 loop spans 16 amino acids. The V segment lost 4 bases and the J segment 6 bases; nucleotides outside the gene matches: 11. The CDR3 protein is CASSSQPGLATDTQYF. The DNA of the CDR3 is TGTGCCAGCAGCTCCCAACCGGGACTAGCAACGGATACGCAGTATTTT.

The chain employs TRBV9 and TRBJ2-7, with D tentatively TRBD2 (5 bases). The CDR3 is 14 residues long. V lost 3 bases, J lost 4 bases, and 14 bases lay in between. Germline V gene data show CDR1 as SGDLS and CDR2 as YYNGEE. The CDR3: CASSETRIPYEQYF. The CDR3 coding sequence is TGTGCCAGCAGCGAAACTAGAATCCCATACGAGCAGTACTTC.

The CDR3 sequence is CASSFGLAGVYEQYF. The CDR3 region has the DNA TGTGCCAGCAGTTTTGGACTAGCGGGAGTCTACGAGCAGTACTTC. J is TRBJ2-7 and V is TRBV7-9; 13 bases agree with TRBD2. The CDR3 is made up of 15 amino acids. V was pared by 6 bases and J by 3 bases, with 5 bases of the junction left unmatched. Germline assignment: CDR1 SEHNR and CDR2 FQNEAQ (reference sequence).

The chain has TRBV7-9 and TRBJ2-7; D gene uncertain. Germline CDR1 reads SEHNR; CDR2 reads FQNEAQ (reference sequence). V gave up 1 base and J gave up 2 bases, with 12 bases separating them. This CDR3 contains 15 residues. The CDR3 here is CASSLVQANPYEQYF. As DNA, the CDR3 is TGTGCCAGCAGCTTAGTCCAAGCCAATCCCTACGAGCAGTACTTC.

Turning to this clone: The same CDR3 is also encoded by other DNA sequences in this sample. The chain uses TRBV28 and TRBJ1-2, with D possibly being TRBD1 (6 bases). Between the trimmed V and J ends, which lost 6 bases and 5 bases, there was a span of 13 bases. Germline CDR1 is MDHEN and CDR2 is SYDVKM. The CDR3 is 13 residues long. The CDR3 nucleotides read TGTGCCAGCAGCCCCTTGAGGGGGTATGGCTACACCTTC. Amino acids: CASSPLRGYGYTF.

The chain carries TRBV5-1 and TRBJ2-7, with 10 bases fitting TRBD1. Germline assignment: CDR1 SGHRS and CDR2 YFSETQ. The trim removed 4 bases at V and 7 bases at J, leaving 11 bases unmatched. The CDR3 extends over 15 amino acids. The CDR3 loop reads CASSLGIDRGQEQYF. The CDR3 coding sequence is TGCGCCAGCAGCCTTGGTATAGACAGGGGGCAAGAGCAGTACTTC. Complete variable domain (other parts from reference TRBV5-1 and TRBJ2-7): KAGVTQTPRYLIKTRGQQVTLSCSPISGHRSVSWYQQTPGQGLQFLFEYFSETQRNKGNFPGRFSGRQFSNSRSEMNVSTLELGDSALYLCASSLGIDRGQEQYFGPGTRLTVT.